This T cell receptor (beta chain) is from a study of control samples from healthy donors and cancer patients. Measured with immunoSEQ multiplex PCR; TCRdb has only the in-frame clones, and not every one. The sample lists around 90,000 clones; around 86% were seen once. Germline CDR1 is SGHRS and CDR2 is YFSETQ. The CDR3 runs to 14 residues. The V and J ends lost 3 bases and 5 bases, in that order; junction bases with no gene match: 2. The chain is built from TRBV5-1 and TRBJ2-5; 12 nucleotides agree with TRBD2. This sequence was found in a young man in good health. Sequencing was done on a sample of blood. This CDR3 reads CASSWGTSGETQYF. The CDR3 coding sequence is TGCGCCAGCAGCTGGGGGACTAGCGGGGAGACCCAGTACTTC.